The 21 T cell receptor beta chains given below trace back to one sample, sequenced in a study of cytomegalovirus exposure and HLA in healthy donors. PCR primers comprised 60 Vbeta and 13 Jbeta primers. Sequencing used immunoSEQ multiplex PCR; TCRdb keeps in-frame clones, though not all of them. The data contain over 100,000 clones, about 79% of them seen just once; the ten biggest clones take up around 3%. The source material was PBMCs. These receptor sequences come from a woman under 30 in good health and CMV-seropositive.

This clone has only a few counts. One end of the junction fails to match germline, which may point to a read error. The chain carries TRBV4-1 and TRBJ1-4; 7 bases are a match to TRBD1. Germline CDR1 and CDR2: MGHRA and YSYEKL. The CDR3 is 18 residues long. The CDR3 protein is CAISQASLQGATNEKLFF. The CDR3 DNA is TGCGCCATCAGCCAAGCTTCGCTCCAGGGGGCAACTAATGAAAAACTGTTTTTT.

This chain joins TRBV2 and TRBJ1-1, with TRBD1 identical over 8 bases. V was clipped by 6 bases and J by 2 bases; unmatched bases: 5. From germline, CDR1 is SNHLY and CDR2 FYNNEI. The CDR3 has 14 residues. CDR3 residues: CASRTDRGNTEAFF. As DNA, the CDR3 is TGTGCCAGCAGGACCGACAGGGGAAACACTGAAGCTTTCTTT.

V usage is TRBV11-2 and J usage is TRBJ2-2, with D unresolved. This CDR3 has 17 amino acids. The germline gives CDR1 SGHAT, CDR2 FQNNGV. V lost 7 bases and J 7 bases, leaving 25 bases between the germline ends. CDR3 nucleotide sequence: TGTGCCAGCAAACTCCACCGATCATTCGAAACGAACGGGGAGCTGTTTTTT. Translating gives CASKLHRSFETNGELFF.

The chain links TRBV28 to TRBJ2-7; 7 bases map to TRBD1. J was trimmed by 2 bases and V by 11 bases; bases with no gene match: 9. The CDR3 totals 13 residues. Germline CDR1 and CDR2: MDHEN and SYDVKM. The CDR3 protein is CAVLTQGAYEQYF. The CDR3 DNA is TGTGCCGTCCTTACCCAGGGGGCCTACGAGCAGTACTTC.

This chain uses TRBV4-1 with TRBJ1-2; D not resolved. Trimming took off 1 base at V and 3 bases at J, with 12 bases between the two ends. CDR3 length equals 15 residues. CDR1 is MGHRA, CDR2 YSYEKL, per germline. CDR3 nucleotides: TGCGCCAGCAGCCAAGGGCAGACCGGGTACTATGGCTACACCTTC. It translates to CASSQGQTGYYGYTF.

V usage is TRBV5-1 and J usage is TRBJ1-2; 8 bases align to TRBD1. This CDR3 comprises 14 residues. Germline trimming cut 0 bases from V and 6 bases from J; bases unmatched to any gene: 4. Germline CDR1 SGHRS, CDR2 YFSETQ. The CDR3 nucleotides are TGCGCCAGCAGCTTGGACAGGGGGTTTAATGGCTACACCTTC. The encoded protein is CASSLDRGFNGYTF.

The rearrangement links TRBV15 to TRBJ2-2, with 9 bases fitting TRBD2. Germline V lookup: CDR1 LNHNV, CDR2 YYDKDF (reference sequence). The V and J ends lost 1 base and 3 bases, in that order; junction bases with no gene match: 12. The CDR3 has 19 residues. The CDR3 bases are TGTGCCACCAGCAGAGGAATTAGTGCGGGAGGGCCGTACACCGGGGAGCTGTTTTTT. Its protein is CATSRGISAGGPYTGELFF.

The genes are TRBV25-1 and TRBJ1-4; TRBD1 might be the D (6 bases). Germline V gene sequence: CDR1 MGHDK, CDR2 SYGVNS. V was pared by 4 bases and J by 11 bases, with 14 bases between. This CDR3 comprises 13 residues. The CDR3 protein is CASSGGGGLKLFF. The CDR3, as DNA: TGTGCCAGCAGTGGAGGGGGGGGACTCAAACTGTTTTTT.

This clone was counted between two and nine times. Other nucleotide sequences from this sample produce the same CDR3. The chain combines TRBV7-3 with TRBJ1-3; 8 positions agree with TRBD1. The V gene's germline CDR1 is SGHTA and CDR2 FQGTGA. The CDR3 runs to 15 residues. Trimming took 5 bases from V and 0 from J; bases not matched to a gene: 3. CDR3 sequence: CASSPDRDSGNTIYF. DNA of the CDR3: TGTGCCAGCAGCCCGGACAGGGACTCTGGAAACACCATATATTTT.

The rearrangement uses TRBV7-6 and TRBJ1-1; unclear D gene. The CDR3 covers 13 residues. V dropped 0 bases and J dropped 7 bases, with 9 bases sitting between them. Germline CDR1 SGHVS, CDR2 FNYEAQ. CDR3 loop: CASSLAERSEAFF. The CDR3 DNA sequence: TGTGCCAGCAGCTTAGCTGAAAGGAGTGAAGCTTTCTTT.

The genes are TRBV7-6 and TRBJ2-7, with 12 bases that match TRBD2. V was pared by 5 bases and J by 7 bases, with 12 bases of the junction left unmatched. In germline, CDR1 is SGHVS, CDR2 FNYEAQ. CDR3 length equals 16 residues. CDR3: CASSPDASGRAGEQYF. The CDR3 DNA is TGTGCCAGCAGCCCGGATGCTAGCGGGAGGGCCGGGGAGCAGTACTTC.

V is TRBV5-1 and J is TRBJ2-7; tentatively, D is TRBD1 (7 bases). Trimming cost V 4 bases and J 3 bases, with 20 bases left between them. There are 16 residues in the CDR3. Germline V gene lookup returns CDR1 SGHRS and CDR2 YFSETQ. CDR3 in DNA: TGCGCCAGCAGCGGGGGGACAGTTACCCCTCTCTACGAGCAGTACTTC. Its translation: CASSGGTVTPLYEQYF.

The chain combines TRBV7-9 with TRBJ1-5, with D perhaps matching TRBD1 (5 bases). The CDR3 is 14 amino acids. V lost 3 bases to trimming and J lost 3 bases, with 9 bases between them. Germline lookup yields CDR1 SEHNR and CDR2 FQNEAQ (reference sequence). CDR3 nucleotide sequence: TGTGCCAGCAGCTTCGGGGGGACCAATCAGCCCCAGCATTTT. This sequence encodes CASSFGGTNQPQHF.

The genes are TRBV5-1 and TRBJ2-1; 15 nucleotides align to TRBD2. Germline CDR1 is SGHRS and CDR2 is YFSETQ. CDR3 size: 15 residues. V shed 3 bases, J shed 9 bases, and the junction held 4 bases outside the gene matches. This CDR3 reads CASSSGLAGGGEQFF. The DNA for the CDR3 is TGCGCCAGCAGCTCAGGACTAGCGGGAGGGGGTGAGCAGTTCTTC.

The chain carries TRBV4-1 and TRBJ1-2, with D unclear. Between the trimmed V and J ends, which lost 4 bases and 1 base, there was a span of 10 bases. This CDR3 spans 14 amino acids. CDR1 MGHRA and CDR2 YSYEKL come from the germline V gene. This CDR3 reads CASSPGGSNYGYTF. DNA for the CDR3: TGCGCCAGCAGCCCCGGCGGGAGTAACTATGGCTACACCTTC.

A few counts support this clone. The rearrangement joins TRBV5-6 to TRBJ1-1; possibly TRBD1 for D (5 bases). The V gene lost 4 bases and the J gene lost 1 base, with 20 bases spanning the gap. This CDR3 is 17 amino acids long. In germline, CDR1 is SGHDT, CDR2 YYEEEE. CDR3 protein: CASSPPQRGAWNTEAFF. DNA of the CDR3: TGTGCCAGCAGCCCCCCCCAAAGGGGCGCGTGGAACACTGAAGCTTTCTTT.

The rearrangement uses TRBV27 and TRBJ2-7; 10 bases are a match to TRBD2. The CDR3 consists of 15 residues. Germline V gene lookup returns CDR1 MNHEY and CDR2 SMNVEV (reference sequence). V was pared by 10 bases and J by 2 bases, with 11 bases of the junction left unmatched. The CDR3 nucleotides read TGTGCCACTTCGCCCCGGACTAGCGGAACCTACGAGCAGTACTTC. This encodes CATSPRTSGTYEQYF.

This chain connects TRBV6-5 to TRBJ2-1, with D perhaps matching TRBD1 (6 bases). The germline V and J ends were trimmed by 7 bases and 7 bases, with 14 bases remaining between them. CDR3 length: 13 amino acids. In germline, CDR1 is MNHEY, CDR2 SVGAGI. CDR3 nucleotide sequence: TGTGCCAGCATTGGTGGGGGCTGGAATGAGCAGTTCTTC. It is translated as CASIGGGWNEQFF.

The rearrangement uses TRBV30 and TRBJ1-5; 10 nucleotides match TRBD1. The CDR3 is made up of 14 amino acids. CDR1 is GTSNPN and CDR2 is SVGIG in the germline V gene (reference sequence). V shed 2 bases and J 6 bases; nucleotides not matched to a gene: 4. Here the CDR3 reads CAWSRGTGVQPQHF. The CDR3 coding sequence is TGTGCCTGGAGTAGAGGGACAGGGGTTCAGCCCCAGCATTTT.

The genes are TRBV28 and TRBJ2-3; D is possibly TRBD2 (6 bases). V was cut by 5 bases and J by 9 bases, with 15 bases left in between. This CDR3 comprises 13 residues. The germline V gene encodes CDR1 MDHEN and CDR2 SYDVKM. The CDR3 loop reads CASSTNRLVTQYF. The DNA for the CDR3 is TGTGCCAGCAGTACAAATAGACTAGTAACGCAGTATTTT.

The V call is TRBV28, the J call TRBJ2-7, with 7 bases identical to TRBD1. The length of the CDR3 is 15 residues. J gave up 0 bases and V 5 bases, and 7 bases lay outside the gene matches. Germline V gene lookup returns CDR1 MDHEN and CDR2 SYDVKM. The CDR3 region is CASSQTGFSSYEQYF. CDR3 nucleotide sequence: TGTGCCAGCAGTCAGACAGGGTTCAGCTCCTACGAGCAGTACTTC.